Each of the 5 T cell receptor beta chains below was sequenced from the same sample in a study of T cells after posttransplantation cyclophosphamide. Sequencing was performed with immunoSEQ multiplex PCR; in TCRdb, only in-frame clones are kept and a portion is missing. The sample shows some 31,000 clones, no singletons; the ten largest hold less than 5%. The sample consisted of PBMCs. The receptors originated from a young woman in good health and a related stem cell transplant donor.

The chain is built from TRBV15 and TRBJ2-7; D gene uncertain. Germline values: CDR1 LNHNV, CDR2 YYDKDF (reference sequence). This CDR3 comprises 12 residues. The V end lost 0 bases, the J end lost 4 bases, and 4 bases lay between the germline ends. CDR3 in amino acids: CATSRDLYEQYF. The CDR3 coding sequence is TGTGCCACCAGCAGAGACCTTTACGAGCAGTACTTC.

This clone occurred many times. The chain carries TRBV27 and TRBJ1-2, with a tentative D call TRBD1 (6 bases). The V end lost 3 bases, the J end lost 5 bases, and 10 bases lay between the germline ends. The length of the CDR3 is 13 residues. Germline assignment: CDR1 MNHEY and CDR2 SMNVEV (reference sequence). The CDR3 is CASSFTRGYGYTF. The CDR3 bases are TGTGCCAGCAGTTTCACGAGGGGGTATGGCTACACCTTC.

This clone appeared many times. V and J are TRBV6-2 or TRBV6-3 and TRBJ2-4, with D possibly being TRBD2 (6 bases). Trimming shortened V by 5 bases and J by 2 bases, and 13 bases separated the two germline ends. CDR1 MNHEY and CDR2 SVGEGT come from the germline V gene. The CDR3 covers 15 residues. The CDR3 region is CASSPLRGTKNIQYF. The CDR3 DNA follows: TGTGCCAGCAGTCCCCTCCGGGGGACCAAAAACATTCAGTACTTC.

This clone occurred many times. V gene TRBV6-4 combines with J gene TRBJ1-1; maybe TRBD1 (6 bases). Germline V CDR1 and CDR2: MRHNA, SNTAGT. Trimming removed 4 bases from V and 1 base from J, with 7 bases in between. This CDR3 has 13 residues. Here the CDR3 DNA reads TGTGCCAGCAGTGCAGGGGCGAACACTGAAGCTTTCTTT. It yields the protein CASSAGANTEAFF.

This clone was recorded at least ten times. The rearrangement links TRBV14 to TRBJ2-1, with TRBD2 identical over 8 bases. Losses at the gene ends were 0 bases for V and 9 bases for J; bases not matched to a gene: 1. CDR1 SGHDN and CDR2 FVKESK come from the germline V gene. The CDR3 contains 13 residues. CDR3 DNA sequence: TGTGCCAGCAGCCAAGAGGGGACTAGTGAGCAGTTCTTC. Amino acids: CASSQEGTSEQFF.